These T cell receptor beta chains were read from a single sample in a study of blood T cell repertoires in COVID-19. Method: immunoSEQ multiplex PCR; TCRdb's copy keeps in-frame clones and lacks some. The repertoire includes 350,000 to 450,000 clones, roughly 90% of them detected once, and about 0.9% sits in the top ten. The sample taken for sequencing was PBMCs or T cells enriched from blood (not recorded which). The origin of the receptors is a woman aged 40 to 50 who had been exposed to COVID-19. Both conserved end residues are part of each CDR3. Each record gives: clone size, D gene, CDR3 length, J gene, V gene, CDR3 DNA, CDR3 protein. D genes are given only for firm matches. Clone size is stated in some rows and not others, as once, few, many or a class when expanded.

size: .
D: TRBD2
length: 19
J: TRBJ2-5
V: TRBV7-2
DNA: TGTGCCAGCAGCTTCCCGGCCAAATCTAGCGGGTCCTACCAAGAGACCCAGTACTTC
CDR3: CASSFPAKSSGSYQETQYF

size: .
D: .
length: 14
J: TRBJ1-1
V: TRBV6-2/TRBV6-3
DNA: TGTGCCAGCAGTTTCTCCAGGGTCGGCACTGAAGCTTTCTTT
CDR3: CASSFSRVGTEAFF

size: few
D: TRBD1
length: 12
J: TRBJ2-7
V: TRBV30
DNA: TGTGCCTGGGGGACAGGGGTGTACGAGCAGTACTTC
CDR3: CAWGTGVYEQYF

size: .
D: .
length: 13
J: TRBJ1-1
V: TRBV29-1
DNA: TGCAGCGTTGTCAGGCCGATGAACACTGAAGCTTTCTTT
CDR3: CSVVRPMNTEAFF

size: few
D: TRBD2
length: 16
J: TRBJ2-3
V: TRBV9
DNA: TGTGCCAGCAGCCCTGGACGACTAGCGGGCACAGATACGCAGTATTTT
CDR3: CASSPGRLAGTDTQYF

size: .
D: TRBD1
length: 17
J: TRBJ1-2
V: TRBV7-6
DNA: TGTGCCAGCAGCCCCTCGGGGGGGACAGGGGGCGGCTATGGCTACACCTTC
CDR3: CASSPSGGTGGGYGYTF

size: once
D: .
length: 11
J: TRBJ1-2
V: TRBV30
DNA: TGTGCCTGGAGTGTAACGGGTGGCTACACCTTC
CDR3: CAWSVTGGYTF

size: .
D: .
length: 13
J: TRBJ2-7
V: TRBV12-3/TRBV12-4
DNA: TGTGCCAGCAGCGAGACAGACACCTACGAGCAGTACTTC
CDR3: CASSETDTYEQYF

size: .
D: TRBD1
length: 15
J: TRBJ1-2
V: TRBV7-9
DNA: TGTGCCAGCAGCTTCGACCGGACAGGAAACTATGGCTACACCTTC
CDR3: CASSFDRTGNYGYTF

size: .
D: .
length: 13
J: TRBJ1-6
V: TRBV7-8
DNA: TGTGCCAGCAGCTTTCAGGGGAATTCACCCCTCCACTTT
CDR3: CASSFQGNSPLHF

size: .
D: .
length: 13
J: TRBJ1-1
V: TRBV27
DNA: TGTGCCAGCAGGAGCAGGTTGAACACTGAAGCTTTCTTT
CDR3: CASRSRLNTEAFF

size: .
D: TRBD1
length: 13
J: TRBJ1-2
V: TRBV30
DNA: TGTGCCTGGACCGCTGACAGGGACTATGGCTACACCTTC
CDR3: CAWTADRDYGYTF

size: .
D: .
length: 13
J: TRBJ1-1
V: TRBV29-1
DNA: TGCAGCGTTGAGTCAGGCGCGAACACTGAAGCTTTCTTT
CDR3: CSVESGANTEAFF

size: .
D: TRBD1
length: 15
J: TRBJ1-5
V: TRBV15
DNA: TGTGCCACCAGCATTCGGACAGGGGGGAATCAGCCCCAGCATTTT
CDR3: CATSIRTGGNQPQHF

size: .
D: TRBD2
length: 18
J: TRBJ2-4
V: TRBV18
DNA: TGTGCCAGCGCTCCCTATAGCGGGAAGGACGGGTTCAAAAACATTCAGTACTTC
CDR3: CASAPYSGKDGFKNIQYF

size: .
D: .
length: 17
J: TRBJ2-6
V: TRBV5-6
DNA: TGTGCCAGCAGCAGCCGGGGGTTCCACTCTGGGGCCAACGTCCTGACTTTC
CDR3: CASSSRGFHSGANVLTF

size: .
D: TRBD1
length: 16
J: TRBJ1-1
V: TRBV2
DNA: TGTGCCAGCAACGCCGGGACAGGGGTAAGAAACACTGAAGCTTTCTTT
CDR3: CASNAGTGVRNTEAFF

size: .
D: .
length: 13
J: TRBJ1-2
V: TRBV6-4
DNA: TGTGCCAGCAGGTCCGGACAGACCTATGGCTACACCTTC
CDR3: CASRSGQTYGYTF

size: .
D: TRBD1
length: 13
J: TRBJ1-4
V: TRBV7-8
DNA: TGTGCCAGCAGCTCACGGACAGGGGGAAAACTGTTTTTT
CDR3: CASSSRTGGKLFF

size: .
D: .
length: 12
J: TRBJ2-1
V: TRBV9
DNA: TGTGCCAGCAGCGTAGAGGGGGGGCATGAGTTCTTC
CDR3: CASSVEGGHEFF

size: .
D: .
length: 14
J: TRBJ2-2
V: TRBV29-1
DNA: TGCAGCGTTTCTGTATCGGGAGTCACCGGGGAGCTGTTTTTT
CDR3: CSVSVSGVTGELFF

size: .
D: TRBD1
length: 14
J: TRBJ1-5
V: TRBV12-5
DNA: TGTGCTAGTCGCCGGGACAGGGGACACCAGCCCCAGCATTTT
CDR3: CASRRDRGHQPQHF

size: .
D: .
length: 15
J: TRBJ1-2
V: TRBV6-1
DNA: TGTGCCAGCAGTGAAGCGGCCCCAGTAAACTATGGCTACACCTTC
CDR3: CASSEAAPVNYGYTF

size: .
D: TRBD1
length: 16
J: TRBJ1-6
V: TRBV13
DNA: TGTGCCAGCAGCGCGGGACAGGGGAACAGTAATTCACCCCTCCACTTT
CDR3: CASSAGQGNSNSPLHF

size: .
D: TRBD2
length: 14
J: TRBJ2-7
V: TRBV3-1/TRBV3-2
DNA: TGTGCCAGCAGACGGGTCCCCGGGAGGTACGAGCAGTACTTC
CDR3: CASRRVPGRYEQYF

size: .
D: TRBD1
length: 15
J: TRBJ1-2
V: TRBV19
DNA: TGTGCCAGTAGTACGAACCGACAGGGGGGCTATGGCTACACCTTC
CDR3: CASSTNRQGGYGYTF

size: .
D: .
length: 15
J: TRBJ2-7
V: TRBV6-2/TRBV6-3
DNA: TGTGCCAGCAGCCACCCGGGACAAAGATCCTACGAGCAGTACTTC
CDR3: CASSHPGQRSYEQYF

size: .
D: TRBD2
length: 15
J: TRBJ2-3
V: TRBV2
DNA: TGTGCCAGCAGTGACAGCGGGGTCAGCACAGATACGCAGTATTTT
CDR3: CASSDSGVSTDTQYF

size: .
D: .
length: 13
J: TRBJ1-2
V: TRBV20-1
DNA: TGCAGTGCTAGTAACAGGGAAAGCTATGGCTACACCTTC
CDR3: CSASNRESYGYTF

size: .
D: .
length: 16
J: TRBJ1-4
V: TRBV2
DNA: TGTGCCAGCAGTGTGGGGCAGGGTGCAACTAATGAAAAACTGTTTTTT
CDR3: CASSVGQGATNEKLFF

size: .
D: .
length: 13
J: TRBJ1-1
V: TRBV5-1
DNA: TGCGCCAGCAGCTTCCTATTTAATACTGAAGCTTTCTTT
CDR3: CASSFLFNTEAFF

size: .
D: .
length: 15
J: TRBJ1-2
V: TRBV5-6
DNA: TGTGCCAGCAGGGAAAGTGGGGGCGGGAGCTATGGCTACACCTTC
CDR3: CASRESGGGSYGYTF

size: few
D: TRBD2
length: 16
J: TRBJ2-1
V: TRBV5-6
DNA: TGTGCCAGCAGCAGTGCCGGGACTAGCGGCCCCAATGAGCAGTTCTTC
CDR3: CASSSAGTSGPNEQFF

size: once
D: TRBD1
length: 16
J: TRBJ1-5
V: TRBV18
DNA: TGTGCCAGCTCACCCGACAGGGAAGTTAGCAATCAGCCCCAGCATTTT
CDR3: CASSPDREVSNQPQHF

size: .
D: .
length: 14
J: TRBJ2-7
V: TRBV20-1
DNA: TGCAGTGCTAGTCCCGATTGGAGCTCCTACGAGCAGTACTTC
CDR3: CSASPDWSSYEQYF

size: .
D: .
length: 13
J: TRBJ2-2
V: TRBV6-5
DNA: TGTGCCAGCAGTTACCCAGGCACCGGGGAGCTGTTTTTT
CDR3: CASSYPGTGELFF

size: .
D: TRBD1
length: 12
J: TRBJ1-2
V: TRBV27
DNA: TGTGCCAGCCTCGGACAGGGGTATGGCTACACCTTC
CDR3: CASLGQGYGYTF

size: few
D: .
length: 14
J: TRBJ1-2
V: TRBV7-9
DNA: TGTGCCAGCAGCCCGGACATCGGGAACTATGGCTACACCTTC
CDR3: CASSPDIGNYGYTF

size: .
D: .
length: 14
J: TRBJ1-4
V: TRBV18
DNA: TGTGCCAGCTCACCAGCAGCAACTAATGAAAAACTGTTTTTT
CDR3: CASSPAATNEKLFF

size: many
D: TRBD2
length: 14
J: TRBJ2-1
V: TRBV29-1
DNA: TGCAGCGCTGGACTAGCCGGGCCCTACAATGAGCAGTTCTTC
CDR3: CSAGLAGPYNEQFF

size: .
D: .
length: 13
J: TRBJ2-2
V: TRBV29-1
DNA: TGCAGCGTGAAAATAGGGGTACGCGGGGAGCTGTTTTTT
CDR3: CSVKIGVRGELFF

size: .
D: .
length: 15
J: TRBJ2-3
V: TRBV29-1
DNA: TGCAGCGTTGCCCCACAATCGGGATTAGTGGATACGCAGTATTTT
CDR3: CSVAPQSGLVDTQYF

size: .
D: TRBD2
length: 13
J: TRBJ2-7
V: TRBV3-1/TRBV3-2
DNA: TGTGCCAGCAGCCTCGGGGGGGGCTACGAGCAGTACTTC
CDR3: CASSLGGGYEQYF

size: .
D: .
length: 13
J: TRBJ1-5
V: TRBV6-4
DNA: TGTGCCAGCAGTTACAGCTCCGACCAGCCCCAGCATTTT
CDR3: CASSYSSDQPQHF

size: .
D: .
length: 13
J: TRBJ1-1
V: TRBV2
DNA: TGTGCCAGCAGTTTTAGTGGGCCCACTGAAGCTTTCTTT
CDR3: CASSFSGPTEAFF

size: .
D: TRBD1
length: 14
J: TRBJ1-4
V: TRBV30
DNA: TGTGCCTGGAGCGGGACAGGGGTCGGGGAAAAACTGTTTTTT
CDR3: CAWSGTGVGEKLFF

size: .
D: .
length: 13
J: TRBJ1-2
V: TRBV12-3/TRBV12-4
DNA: TGTGCCAGCAGTGGGACACGGAACTATGGCTACACCTTC
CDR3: CASSGTRNYGYTF

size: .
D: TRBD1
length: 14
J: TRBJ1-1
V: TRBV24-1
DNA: TGTGCCACCAGCCTCGGGACAGTAAAGACTGAAGCTTTCTTT
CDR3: CATSLGTVKTEAFF

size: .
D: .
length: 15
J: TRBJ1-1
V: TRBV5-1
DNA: TGCGCCAGCAGTTTGGCCGGGACACCGAACACTGAAGCTTTCTTT
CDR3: CASSLAGTPNTEAFF

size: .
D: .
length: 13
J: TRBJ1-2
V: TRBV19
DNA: TGTGCCAGTAGTTATGGGGGAGGCTATGGCTACACCTTC
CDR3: CASSYGGGYGYTF

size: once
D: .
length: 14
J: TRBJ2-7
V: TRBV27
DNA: TGTGCCAGCAGTTCCTGGACAAGTCCCTACGAGCAGTACTTC
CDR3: CASSSWTSPYEQYF

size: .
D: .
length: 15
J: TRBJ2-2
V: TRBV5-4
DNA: TGTGCCAGCAGCGGAGGGACCAGAAACACCGGGGAGCTGTTTTTT
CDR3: CASSGGTRNTGELFF

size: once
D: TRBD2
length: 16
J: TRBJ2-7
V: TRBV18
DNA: TGTGCCAGCTCACCACCCAACGGGGGGGTCGACTACGAGCAGTACTTC
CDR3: CASSPPNGGVDYEQYF

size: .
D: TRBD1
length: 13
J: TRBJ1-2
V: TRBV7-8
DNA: TGTGCCAGCAGCACGGACAGGGACAGGGGCTACACCTTC
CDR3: CASSTDRDRGYTF